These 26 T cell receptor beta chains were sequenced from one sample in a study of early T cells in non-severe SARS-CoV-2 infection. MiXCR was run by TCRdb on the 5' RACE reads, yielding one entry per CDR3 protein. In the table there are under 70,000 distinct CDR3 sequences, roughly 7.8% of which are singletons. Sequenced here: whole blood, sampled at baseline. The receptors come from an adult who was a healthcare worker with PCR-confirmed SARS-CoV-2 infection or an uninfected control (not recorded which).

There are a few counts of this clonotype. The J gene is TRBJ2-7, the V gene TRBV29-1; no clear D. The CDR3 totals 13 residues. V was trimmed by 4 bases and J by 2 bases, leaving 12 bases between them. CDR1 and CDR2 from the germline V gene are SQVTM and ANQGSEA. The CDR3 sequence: CSVVVLRTYEQYF. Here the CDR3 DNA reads TGCAGCGTTGTGGTCTTGCGAACCTACGAGCAGTACTTC.

Here the CDR3 DNA reads TGTGCCAGCAGTGACGGACTAGCCATCACAGATACGCAGTATTTT. Amino acid sequence: CASSDGLAITDTQYF. The rearrangement uses TRBV6-1 and TRBJ2-3, with TRBD2 matching over 8 bases. Germline CDR1 is MNHNS and CDR2 is SASEGT. CDR3 length: 15 amino acids. V was clipped by 3 bases and J by 2 bases; unmatched bases: 4.

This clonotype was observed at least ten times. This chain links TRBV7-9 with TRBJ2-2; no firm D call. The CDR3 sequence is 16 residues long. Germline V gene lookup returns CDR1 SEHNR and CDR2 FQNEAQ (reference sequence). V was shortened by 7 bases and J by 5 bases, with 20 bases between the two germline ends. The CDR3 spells CASTLNPPSDTGELFF. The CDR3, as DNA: TGTGCCAGCACTCTCAACCCGCCCAGTGATACCGGGGAGCTGTTTTTT.

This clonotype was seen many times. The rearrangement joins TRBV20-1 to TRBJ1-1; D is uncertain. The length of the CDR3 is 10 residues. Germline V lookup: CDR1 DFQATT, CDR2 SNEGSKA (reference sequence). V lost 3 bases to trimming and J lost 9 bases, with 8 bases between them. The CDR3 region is CSASRGQAFF. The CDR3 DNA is TGCAGTGCTAGTCGGGGTCAAGCTTTCTTT.

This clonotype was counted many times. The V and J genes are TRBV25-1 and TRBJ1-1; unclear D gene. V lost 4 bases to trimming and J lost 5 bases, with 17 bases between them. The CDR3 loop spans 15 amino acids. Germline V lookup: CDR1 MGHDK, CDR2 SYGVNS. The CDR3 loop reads CASSASYSMGTEAFF. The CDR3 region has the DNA TGTGCCAGCAGTGCCTCTTACAGCATGGGGACTGAAGCTTTCTTT.

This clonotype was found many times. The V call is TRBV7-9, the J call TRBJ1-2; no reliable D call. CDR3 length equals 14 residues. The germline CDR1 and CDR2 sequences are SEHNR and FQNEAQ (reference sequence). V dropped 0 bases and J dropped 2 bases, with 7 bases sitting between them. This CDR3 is CASSLAQTNYGYTF. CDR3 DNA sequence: TGTGCCAGCAGCTTAGCGCAAACGAACTATGGCTACACCTTC.

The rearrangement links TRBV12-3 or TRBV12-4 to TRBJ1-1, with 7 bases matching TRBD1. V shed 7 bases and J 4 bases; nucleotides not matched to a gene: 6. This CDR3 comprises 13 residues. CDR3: CASINRGATEAFF. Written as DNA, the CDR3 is TGTGCCAGCATCAACAGGGGCGCCACTGAAGCTTTCTTT.

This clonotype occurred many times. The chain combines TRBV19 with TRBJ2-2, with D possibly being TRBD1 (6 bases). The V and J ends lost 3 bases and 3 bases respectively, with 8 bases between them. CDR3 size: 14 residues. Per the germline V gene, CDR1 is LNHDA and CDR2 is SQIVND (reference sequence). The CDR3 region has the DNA TGTGCCAGTAGTATGGGACACTACACCGGGGAGCTGTTTTTT. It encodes CASSMGHYTGELFF.

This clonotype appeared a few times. The CDR3 nucleotides are TGTGCCAGCTCGCCAAGAACTAGCGGGATTCGCTACGAGCAGTACTTC. Its translation: CASSPRTSGIRYEQYF. The rearrangement links TRBV18 to TRBJ2-7; 10 bases match TRBD2. V lost 6 bases and J lost 3; bases outside the gene matches: 11. CDR1 and CDR2 (germline): KGHSH, LQKENI. This CDR3 is 16 amino acids long.

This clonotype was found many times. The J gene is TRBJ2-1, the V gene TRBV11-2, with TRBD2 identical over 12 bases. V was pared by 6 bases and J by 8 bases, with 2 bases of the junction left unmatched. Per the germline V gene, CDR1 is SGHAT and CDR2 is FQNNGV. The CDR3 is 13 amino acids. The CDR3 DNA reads TGTGCCAGCAGGACTAGCGGGAGACATGAGCAGTTCTTC. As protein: CASRTSGRHEQFF.

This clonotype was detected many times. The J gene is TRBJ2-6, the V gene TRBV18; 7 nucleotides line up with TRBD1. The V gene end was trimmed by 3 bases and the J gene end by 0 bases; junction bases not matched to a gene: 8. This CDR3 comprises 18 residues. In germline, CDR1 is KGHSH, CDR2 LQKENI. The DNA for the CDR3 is TGTGCCAGCTCACCCCGGACAGGAGAGAGCTCTGGGGCCAACGTCCTGACTTTC. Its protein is CASSPRTGESSGANVLTF.

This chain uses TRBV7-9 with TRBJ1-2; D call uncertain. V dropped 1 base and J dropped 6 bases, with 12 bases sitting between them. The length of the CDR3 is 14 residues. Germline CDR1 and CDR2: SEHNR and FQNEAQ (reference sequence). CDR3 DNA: TGTGCCAGCAGCTTAGGAAGGACTCTTGATGGCTACACCTTC. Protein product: CASSLGRTLDGYTF.

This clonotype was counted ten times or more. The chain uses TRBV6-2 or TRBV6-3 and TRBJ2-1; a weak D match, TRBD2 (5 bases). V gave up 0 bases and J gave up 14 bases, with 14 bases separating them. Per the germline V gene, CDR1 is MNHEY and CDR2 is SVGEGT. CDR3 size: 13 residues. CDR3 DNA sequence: TGTGCCAGCAGTTACTCGAGTAGCGACAAGGAGTTCTTC. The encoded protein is CASSYSSSDKEFF.

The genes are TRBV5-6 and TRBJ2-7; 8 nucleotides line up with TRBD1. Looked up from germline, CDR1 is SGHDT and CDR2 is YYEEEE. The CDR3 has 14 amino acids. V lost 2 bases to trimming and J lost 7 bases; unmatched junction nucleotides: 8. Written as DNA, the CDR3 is TGTGCCAGCAGCTTTCCCGGACAGGGTTATGAGCAGTACTTC. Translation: CASSFPGQGYEQYF.

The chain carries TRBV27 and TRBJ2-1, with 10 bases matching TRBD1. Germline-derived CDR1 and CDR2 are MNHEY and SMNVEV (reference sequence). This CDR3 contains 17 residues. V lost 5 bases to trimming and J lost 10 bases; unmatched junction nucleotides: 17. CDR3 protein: CASSPHSGTGDYLEQFF. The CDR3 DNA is TGTGCCAGCAGTCCCCATTCAGGGACAGGGGACTACTTAGAGCAGTTCTTC.

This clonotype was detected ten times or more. Written as DNA, the CDR3 is TGTGCCAGCAGTTTATCCGGTGGCCTAGTTACTGAAGCTTTCTTT. It specifies CASSLSGGLVTEAFF. The chain recombines TRBV27 with TRBJ1-1; no definite D call. The CDR3 totals 15 residues. The germline V and J ends were trimmed by 0 bases and 5 bases, with 13 bases remaining between them. From germline, CDR1 is MNHEY and CDR2 SMNVEV (reference sequence).

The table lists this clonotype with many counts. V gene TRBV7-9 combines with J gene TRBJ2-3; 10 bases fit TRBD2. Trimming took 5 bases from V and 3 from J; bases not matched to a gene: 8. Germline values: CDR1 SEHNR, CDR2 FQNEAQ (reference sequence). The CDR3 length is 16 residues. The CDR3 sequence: CASSLRSSGSTDTQYF. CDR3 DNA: TGTGCCAGCAGCCTAAGGTCTAGCGGGAGTACAGATACGCAGTATTTT.

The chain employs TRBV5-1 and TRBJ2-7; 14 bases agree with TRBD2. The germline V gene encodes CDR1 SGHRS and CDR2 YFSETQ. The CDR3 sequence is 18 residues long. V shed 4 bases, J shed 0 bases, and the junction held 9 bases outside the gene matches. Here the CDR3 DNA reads TGCGCCAGCAGCCCGACGCCGGGACTAGCGGGAGCCTCCTACGAGCAGTACTTC. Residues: CASSPTPGLAGASYEQYF. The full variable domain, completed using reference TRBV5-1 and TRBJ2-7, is KAGVTQTPRYLIKTRGQQVTLSCSPISGHRSVSWYQQTPGQGLQFLFEYFSETQRNKGNFPGRFSGRQFSNSRSEMNVSTLELGDSALYLCASSPTPGLAGASYEQYFGPGTRLTVT.

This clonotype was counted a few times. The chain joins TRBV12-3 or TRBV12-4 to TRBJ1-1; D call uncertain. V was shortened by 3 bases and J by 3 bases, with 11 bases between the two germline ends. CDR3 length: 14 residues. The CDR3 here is CASSFTGTDTEAFF. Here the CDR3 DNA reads TGTGCCAGCAGTTTCACCGGCACGGACACTGAAGCTTTCTTT.

The CDR3 sequence: CASSSGLAGSYEQYF. The CDR3 DNA sequence: TGTGCCAGCAGTTCCGGACTAGCGGGATCCTACGAGCAGTACTTC. This chain links TRBV6-5 with TRBJ2-7; 12 bases map to TRBD2. The CDR3 runs 15 residues. V shed 4 bases, J shed 1 base, and the junction held 2 bases outside the gene matches. Germline lookup yields CDR1 MNHEY and CDR2 SVGAGI.

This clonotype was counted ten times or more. The CDR3 nucleotides are TGTGCCACCAGCAAAGAGGCAGATGAGCAGTTCTTC. Its translation: CATSKEADEQFF. The genes are TRBV15 and TRBJ2-1; no clear D. Germline values: CDR1 LNHNV, CDR2 YYDKDF (reference sequence). This CDR3 comprises 12 residues. The V end was cut by 4 bases, the J end by 8 bases, with 9 bases between.

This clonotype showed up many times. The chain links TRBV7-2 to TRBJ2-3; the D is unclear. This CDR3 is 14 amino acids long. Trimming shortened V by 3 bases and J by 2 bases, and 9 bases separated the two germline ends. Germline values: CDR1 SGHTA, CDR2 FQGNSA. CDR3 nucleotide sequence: TGTGCCAGCAGCTTTACTCACTACACAGATACGCAGTATTTT. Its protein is CASSFTHYTDTQYF.

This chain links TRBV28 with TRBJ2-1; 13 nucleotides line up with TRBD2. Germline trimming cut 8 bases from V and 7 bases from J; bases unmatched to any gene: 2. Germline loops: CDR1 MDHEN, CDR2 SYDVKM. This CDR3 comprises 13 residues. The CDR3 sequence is CASGLAGENEQFF. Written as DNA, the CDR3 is TGTGCCAGCGGACTAGCGGGAGAGAATGAGCAGTTCTTC. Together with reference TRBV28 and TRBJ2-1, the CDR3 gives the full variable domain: DVKVTQSSRYLVKRTGEKVFLECVQDMDHENMFWYRQDPGLGLRLIYFSYDVKMKEKGDIPEGYSVSREKKERFSLILESASTNQTSMYLCASGLAGENEQFFGPGTRLTVL.

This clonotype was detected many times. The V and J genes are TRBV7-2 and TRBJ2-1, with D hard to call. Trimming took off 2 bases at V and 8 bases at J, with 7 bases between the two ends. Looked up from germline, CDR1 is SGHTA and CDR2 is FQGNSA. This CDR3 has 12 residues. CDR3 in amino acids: CASSLMRYEQFF. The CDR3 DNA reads TGTGCCAGCAGCTTAATGAGGTATGAGCAGTTCTTC.

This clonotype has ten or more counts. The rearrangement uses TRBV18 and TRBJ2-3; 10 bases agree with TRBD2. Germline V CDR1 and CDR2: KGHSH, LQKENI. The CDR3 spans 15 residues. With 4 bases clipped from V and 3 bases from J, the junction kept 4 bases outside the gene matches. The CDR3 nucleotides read TGTGCCAGCTCACGATCGACTAGCGGGACAGATACGCAGTATTTT. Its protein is CASSRSTSGTDTQYF.

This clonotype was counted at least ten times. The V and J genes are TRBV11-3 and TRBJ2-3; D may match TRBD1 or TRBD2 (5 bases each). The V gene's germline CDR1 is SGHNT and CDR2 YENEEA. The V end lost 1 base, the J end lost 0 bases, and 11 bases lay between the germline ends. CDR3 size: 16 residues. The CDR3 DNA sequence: TGTGCCAGCAGCTTAGGTACGGGGCCAAGCACAGATACGCAGTATTTT. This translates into CASSLGTGPSTDTQYF. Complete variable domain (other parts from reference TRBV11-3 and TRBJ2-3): EAGVVQSPRYKIIEKKQPVAFWCNPISGHNTLYWYLQNLGQGPELLIRYENEEAVDDSQLPKDRFSAERLKGVDSTLKIQPAELGDSAVYLCASSLGTGPSTDTQYFGPGTRLTVL.